These T cell receptor beta chains were read from a single sample in a study of early T cells in non-severe SARS-CoV-2 infection. TCRdb independently ran MiXCR on the 5' RACE reads; one entry per CDR3 protein. Of about 33,000 distinct CDR3 sequences listed, under 6% are singletons. The material sequenced was whole blood. Receptors were obtained from an adult who was a healthcare worker with PCR-confirmed SARS-CoV-2 infection or an uninfected control (not recorded which). Both conserved end residues are part of each CDR3. The order of the fields is D gene, V gene, clone size, J gene, CDR3 DNA, CDR3 protein. A D gene is named only where the DNA matches it firmly. Expanded clones get a size class; other rows say once, few or many, or leave the size out.

TRBD1,TRBV7-9,many,TRBJ1-2,TGTGCCAGCAGCTTAGTTGGGACAGCCAACTATGGCTACACCTTC,CASSLVGTANYGYTF
-,TRBV5-6,many,TRBJ1-1,TGTGCCAGCAAGCTTGACTTGAACACTGAAGCTTTCTTT,CASKLDLNTEAFF
TRBD2,TRBV12-3/TRBV12-4,many,TRBJ2-1,TGTGCCAGCAGACCGGGAGGCAGACTCTTCTACAATGAGCAGTTCTTC,CASRPGGRLFYNEQFF
TRBD1,TRBV20-1,few,TRBJ1-1,TGCAGTGCTAGCCCTAGGGCAGGGGGGACGACTGAAGCTTTCTTT,CSASPRAGGTTEAFF
TRBD2,TRBV6-1,few,TRBJ2-5,TGTGCCAGCAGAGCTAGCGGAAAAGAGACCCAGTACTTC,CASRASGKETQYF
-,TRBV18,many,TRBJ1-4,TGTGCCAGCTCACCTGGACGGGTTTATGAAAAACTGTTTTTT,CASSPGRVYEKLFF
-,TRBV9,-,TRBJ1-1,TGTGCCAGCAGCGCCCAGGGATTACCCATCCTGAACACTGAAGCTTTCTTT,CASSAQGLPILNTEAFF
-,TRBV14,few,TRBJ2-7,TGTGCCAGCAGCCGGGGGCGAAACGAGCAGTACTTC,CASSRGRNEQYF
-,TRBV13,-,TRBJ1-1,TGTGCCAGCAGTCTGATCGGGGGAGCTGAAGCTTTCTTT,CASSLIGGAEAFF
-,TRBV7-8,few,TRBJ1-1,TGTGCCAGCAGCTCAAAAGAAATCCGGGCCGCCATTAACACTGAAGCTTTCTTT,CASSSKEIRAAINTEAFF
-,TRBV6-2/TRBV6-3,-,TRBJ1-1,TGTGCCAGCAGTACAGTGAACACTGAAGCTTTCTTT,CASSTVNTEAFF
-,TRBV7-9,-,TRBJ2-7,TGTGCCAGCACTACCGGGACACCCGGAGGGGAGCAGTACTTC,CASTTGTPGGEQYF
TRBD2,TRBV28,-,TRBJ2-3,TGTGCCAGCAGTGCCTCACTAGCGGGGGGCACAGATACGCAGTATTTT,CASSASLAGGTDTQYF
-,TRBV6-2/TRBV6-3,-,TRBJ2-7,TGTGCCAGCAGTTACTCGGGGGAGCAGTACTTC,CASSYSGEQYF
TRBD1,TRBV4-2,many,TRBJ1-6,TGTGCCAGCAGCCAAGTGGGGACAGGCAACTATTCACCCCTCCACTTT,CASSQVGTGNYSPLHF
TRBD1,TRBV29-1,-,TRBJ2-6,TGCAGCGTTGTAGAGGGGGCCTCTGGGGCCAACGTCCTGACTTTC,CSVVEGASGANVLTF
-,TRBV3-1,many,TRBJ2-7,TGTGCCAGCAGCCTTGGGCCTTCCTACGAGCAGTACTTC,CASSLGPSYEQYF
-,TRBV5-6,few,TRBJ1-2,TGTGCCAGCAGCATCCGGACAGCCTATAACTATGGCTACACCTTC,CASSIRTAYNYGYTF
-,TRBV28,many,TRBJ2-2,TGTGCCAGCCGACCCCCCCTAAGCGGGGAGCTGTTTTTT,CASRPPLSGELFF
-,TRBV6-1,many,TRBJ1-4,TGTGCCAGCAGTGCGAGCGGCGAAAAACTGTTTTTT,CASSASGEKLFF
-,TRBV30,few,TRBJ2-5,TGTGCCTGGAGTGCGTGGGGGGCGGAGGAGACCCAGTACTTC,CAWSAWGAEETQYF
-,TRBV18,many,TRBJ1-3,TGTGCCGGACACCCCTCTGGAAACACCATATATTTT,CAGHPSGNTIYF
-,TRBV12-3/TRBV12-4,many,TRBJ1-2,TGTGCCAGCGAACAGAACTATGGCTACACCTTC,CASEQNYGYTF
-,TRBV4-1,many,TRBJ1-1,TGCGCCAGCAGCCAGGTTGGTCGACTGAACACTGAAGCTTTCTTT,CASSQVGRLNTEAFF
TRBD1,TRBV2,few,TRBJ1-2,TGTGCCAGCAGCGTGACAGGGGAAGTTAATGGCTACACCTTC,CASSVTGEVNGYTF
-,TRBV5-6,many,TRBJ2-1,TGTGCCAGCAGCTTGGGGATCAGGGGTCAAAAATATGAGCAGTTCTTC,CASSLGIRGQKYEQFF
TRBD1,TRBV5-1,few,TRBJ2-7,TGCGCCAGCAGCTCTTTGACAGGGGAGTCCTACGAGCAGTACTTC,CASSSLTGESYEQYF
TRBD1,TRBV7-6,few,TRBJ2-2,TGTGCCAGCAGCCAAGACATACAGGGGATAGCCGGGGAGCTGTTTTTT,CASSQDIQGIAGELFF
TRBD1,TRBV5-6,-,TRBJ2-3,TGTGCCAGCAGTTACAGGGGATTCGATACGCAGTATTTT,CASSYRGFDTQYF
-,TRBV29-1,many,TRBJ1-1,TGCAGCGCCCAAAGGACAGTCCGGAACACTGAAGCTTTCTTT,CSAQRTVRNTEAFF
TRBD1,TRBV6-9,-,TRBJ1-2,TGTGCCAGCAGTTATTTGGACAGGGTCTATGGCTACACCTTC,CASSYLDRVYGYTF
-,TRBV28,many,TRBJ1-6,TGTGCCAGCAGTTTAGCAGCCAGGGCGTCCCTCCACTTT,CASSLAARASLHF
-,TRBV20-1,many,TRBJ2-1,TGCAGTGCTAGGCAGTTGGCGGGGTTTTACAATGAGCAGTTCTTC,CSARQLAGFYNEQFF
TRBD1,TRBV6-5,many,TRBJ2-6,TGTGCCAGCAGTTACTTAGGGACAGGAATCTCTGGGGCCAACGTCCTGACTTTC,CASSYLGTGISGANVLTF
-,TRBV7-3,-,TRBJ1-4,TGTGCCAGCAGCCGACGGGATCTTGGGGAAAAACTGTTTTTT,CASSRRDLGEKLFF
-,TRBV7-9,many,TRBJ2-7,TGTGCCAGCAGCTTAAGCCCGCCCCTATACGAGCAGTACTTC,CASSLSPPLYEQYF
-,TRBV20-1,many,TRBJ1-1,TGCAGTGCTAGAAGGGGTCAGGCCTACACTGAAGCTTTCTTT,CSARRGQAYTEAFF
-,TRBV5-5,-,TRBJ1-1,TGTGCCAGCAGCCCTGGGGCCGGAAGGGGGACTGAAGCTTTCTTT,CASSPGAGRGTEAFF
-,TRBV14,many,TRBJ1-2,TGTGCCAGCAGCCTAGGAGTCGGACAGCCCTGCTACTTC,CASSLGVGQPCYF
-,TRBV20-1,-,TRBJ2-3,TGCAGTGCTTGGGGGGATCTGGGTTTGGTGGATACGCAGTATTTT,CSAWGDLGLVDTQYF
-,TRBV20-1,-,TRBJ2-7,TGCAGTGCTAGACTAATGACAGACACCTACGAGCAGTACTTC,CSARLMTDTYEQYF
-,TRBV12-3/TRBV12-4,-,TRBJ1-3,TGTGCCAGCAGTTTTGACAGCTCTGGAAACACCATATATTTT,CASSFDSSGNTIYF
TRBD2,TRBV7-2,many,TRBJ2-1,TGTGCCAGCAGCTTAGGGCTAGCGGGGGGGTACGAGCAGTTCTTC,CASSLGLAGGYEQFF
-,TRBV11-2,many,TRBJ1-2,TGTGCCAGCAGCTTAGAAGGTCCTTGGGGCTACACCTTC,CASSLEGPWGYTF
-,TRBV4-2,few,TRBJ1-1,TGTGCCAGCAGCCGAGGGTCGACTCTTCCCATGAACACTGAAGCTTTCTTT,CASSRGSTLPMNTEAFF
-,TRBV7-9,few,TRBJ2-5,TGTGCCAGCAGCGTTGATATTGGGACCCAGTACTTC,CASSVDIGTQYF
-,TRBV4-2,-,TRBJ2-5,TGTGCCAGCAGCCAAGCTGACGTAGAGACCCAGTACTTC,CASSQADVETQYF
-,TRBV20-1,few,TRBJ2-6,TGCAGTGCCCCAGCGGCCCACTCTGGGGCCAACGTCCTGACTTTC,CSAPAAHSGANVLTF
TRBD2,TRBV5-6,many,TRBJ2-4,TGTGCCAGCAGCTTGGAACTAGCGGGGGGTCTAACCAAAAACATTCAGTACTTC,CASSLELAGGLTKNIQYF
TRBD2,TRBV29-1,many,TRBJ2-3,TGCAGCGTTGACGGGACTAGCGGGGGTTCGTATACGCAGTATTTT,CSVDGTSGGSYTQYF
TRBD2,TRBV18,many,TRBJ2-3,TGTGCCAGCTCACCAAGGGTCGGGGGGGCCCTCACGCAGTATTTT,CASSPRVGGALTQYF
TRBD1,TRBV7-9,many,TRBJ1-1,TGTGCCAGCAGCTACGGACAGGCCGGCAACCAAGCTTTCTTT,CASSYGQAGNQAFF
-,TRBV4-2,many,TRBJ2-4,TGTGCCAGCGGTAACCGGGACGGCTTAGCCAAAAACATTCAGTACTTC,CASGNRDGLAKNIQYF
-,TRBV20-1,few,TRBJ2-1,TGCAGTGCTAGAGGTCCAAGGGTTGAGCAGTTCTTC,CSARGPRVEQFF
-,TRBV6-1,many,TRBJ1-3,TGTGCCAGCAATCATGGAGGAAACACCATATATTTT,CASNHGGNTIYF
-,TRBV20-1,-,TRBJ2-7,TGCAGTGCTAGATTGGCCGATTCCTACGAGCAGTACTTC,CSARLADSYEQYF
TRBD1,TRBV5-1,few,TRBJ2-7,TGCGCCAGCAGCTTATTACAGGGGGCCTACGAGCAGTACTTC,CASSLLQGAYEQYF
TRBD1,TRBV19,-,TRBJ1-5,TGTGCCAGTCGCAGGGGGCTAGAGCCCCAGCATTTT,CASRRGLEPQHF
-,TRBV7-9,many,TRBJ1-3,TGTGCCAGCAGCTGGGGGACGTGGACATTATCGAGCTCTGGAAACACCATATATTTT,CASSWGTWTLSSSGNTIYF
-,TRBV27,many,TRBJ1-2,TGTGCCAGCAGCTGGAGAGAAAACTATGGCTACACCTTC,CASSWRENYGYTF